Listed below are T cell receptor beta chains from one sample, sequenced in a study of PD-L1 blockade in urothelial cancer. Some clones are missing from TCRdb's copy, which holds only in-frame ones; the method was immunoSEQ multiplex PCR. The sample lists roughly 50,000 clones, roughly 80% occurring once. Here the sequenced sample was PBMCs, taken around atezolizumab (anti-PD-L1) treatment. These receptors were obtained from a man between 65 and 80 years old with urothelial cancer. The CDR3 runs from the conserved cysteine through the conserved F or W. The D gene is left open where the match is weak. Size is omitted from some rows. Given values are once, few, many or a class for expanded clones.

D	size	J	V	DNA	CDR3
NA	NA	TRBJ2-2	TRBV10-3	TGTGCCGCAGGGGATAGCCGCTACACCGGGGAGCTGTTTTTT	CAAGDSRYTGELFF
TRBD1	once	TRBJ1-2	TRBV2	TGTGCCAGTGAACAGGGGGCGCTGGCCTATGGCTACACCTTC	CASEQGALAYGYTF
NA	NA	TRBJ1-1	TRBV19	TGTGCCACACAACAGGGATTGGCGAACACTGAAGCTTTCTTT	CATQQGLANTEAFF
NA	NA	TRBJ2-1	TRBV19	TGTGCCAGTAGTACTCTCCGGACTACCTCCTACAATGAGCAGTTCTTC	CASSTLRTTSYNEQFF
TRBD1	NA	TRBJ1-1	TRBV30	TGTGCCTGGGGCCGGGACAGGTCCCCTTCGCAAGCTTTCTTT	CAWGRDRSPSQAFF
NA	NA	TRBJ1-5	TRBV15	TGTGCCGCAGGCAGGGGTAATCAGCCCCAGCATTTT	CAAGRGNQPQHF
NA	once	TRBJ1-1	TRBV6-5	TGTGCCAGCACCCCCGGGAGGGGAAAGGGCACTGAAGCTTTCTTT	CASTPGRGKGTEAFF
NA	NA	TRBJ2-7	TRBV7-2	TGTGCCAGCAGCTGGGACACCCGCTACCCCTACGAGCAGTACTTC	CASSWDTRYPYEQYF
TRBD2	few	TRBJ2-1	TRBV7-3	TGTGCCAGCAGCTTCCAGCGGGGGAGAGAGCAGTTCTTC	CASSFQRGREQFF
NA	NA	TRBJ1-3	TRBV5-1	TGCGCCAGCAGCTTGACAGGGTCCTCTGGAAACACCATATATTTT	CASSLTGSSGNTIYF
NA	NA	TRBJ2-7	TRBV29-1	TGCAGCGTTTTTCTGGCGGACTACGAGCAGTACTTC	CSVFLADYEQYF
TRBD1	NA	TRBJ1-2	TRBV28	TGTGCCAGCAGTTTCTGGGGACAGGGGGGTGGCTACACCTTC	CASSFWGQGGGYTF
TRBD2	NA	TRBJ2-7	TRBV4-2	TGTGCCAGCAGCCTCTCCGGGACTAGCTACGAGCAGTACTTC	CASSLSGTSYEQYF
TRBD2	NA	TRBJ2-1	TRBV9	TGTGCCAGCAGCGTGGGGACTAGCGGGGGGCGGGGCAGTAGACATGAGCAGTTCTTC	CASSVGTSGGRGSRHEQFF
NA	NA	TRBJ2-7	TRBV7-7	TGTGCTAGCAGCTCCACAGTGGGCTACGAGCAGTACTTC	CASSSTVGYEQYF
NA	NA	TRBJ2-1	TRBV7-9	TGTGCCAGCAGCCTATACAGGAGCTCCTACAATGAGCAGTTCTTC	CASSLYRSSYNEQFF
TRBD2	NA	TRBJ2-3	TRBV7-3	TGTGCCAGCAGCTTAGCCGGGGGGAACACAGATACGCAGTATTTT	CASSLAGGNTDTQYF
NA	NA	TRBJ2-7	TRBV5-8	TGTGCCAGCAGCGAGGGTTGGGGCTACGAGCAGTACTTC	CASSEGWGYEQYF
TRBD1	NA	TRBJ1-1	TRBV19	TGTGCCAGTAGTCCCGGGACAGGGAATAGTTTGAACACTGAAGCTTTCTTT	CASSPGTGNSLNTEAFF
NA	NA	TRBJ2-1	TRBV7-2	TGTGCCAGCAGCTTAGGGCCGGGGGTTTACAATGAGCAGTTCTTC	CASSLGPGVYNEQFF
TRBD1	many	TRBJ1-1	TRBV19	TGTGCCAGTATCAGTATTGGGACAGGGTATACTGAAGCTTTCTTT	CASISIGTGYTEAFF
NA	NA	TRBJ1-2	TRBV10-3	TGTGCCATCAGTGAAGGCGGGGGAATAGGATCCAGGCCCTATGGCTACACCTTC	CAISEGGGIGSRPYGYTF
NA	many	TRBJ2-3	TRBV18	TGTGCCAGCTCCTTACGGGATACGCAGTATTTT	CASSLRDTQYF
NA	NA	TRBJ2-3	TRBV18	TGTGCCAGCTCACCACGGCAGGACAGTAGTGGAGATACGCAGTATTTT	CASSPRQDSSGDTQYF
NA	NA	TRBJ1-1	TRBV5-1	TGCGCCAGCAGCTTGTTAAGCACCATGAACACTGAAGCTTTCTTT	CASSLLSTMNTEAFF
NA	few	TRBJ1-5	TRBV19	TGTGCCAGTAGTACCTCCGGGGGCAATCAGCCCCAGCATTTT	CASSTSGGNQPQHF
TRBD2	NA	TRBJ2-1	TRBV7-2	TGTGCCAGCAGCCCGGGACTAGCGGGGGGCTCGGATGAGCAGTTCTTC	CASSPGLAGGSDEQFF
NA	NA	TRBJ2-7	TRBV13	TGTGCCAGCAGCTTAGGCCAGGGTGCTTACGAGCAGTACTTC	CASSLGQGAYEQYF
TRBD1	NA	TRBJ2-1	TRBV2	TGTGCCAGCAGTGATTGGGGACAGGCCTACAATGAGCAGTTCTTC	CASSDWGQAYNEQFF
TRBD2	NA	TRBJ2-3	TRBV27	TGTGCCAGCAGTTTTCAACCGCGGACTAGCGGGATCCCTAGCACAGATACGCAGTATTTT	CASSFQPRTSGIPSTDTQYF
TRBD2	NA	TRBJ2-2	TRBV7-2	TGTGCCAGCAGAGAAGCTAGCGGGAGGATCACCGGGGAGCTGTTTTTT	CASREASGRITGELFF